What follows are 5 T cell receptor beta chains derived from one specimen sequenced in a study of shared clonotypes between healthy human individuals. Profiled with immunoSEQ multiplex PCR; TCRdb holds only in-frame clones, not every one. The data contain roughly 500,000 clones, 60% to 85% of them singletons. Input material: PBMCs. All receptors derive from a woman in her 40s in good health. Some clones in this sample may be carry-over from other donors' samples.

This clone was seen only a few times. CDR3 in amino acids: CTSSQAEPGQPLNTEAFF. The CDR3 region has the DNA TGCACCAGCAGCCAAGCTGAGCCGGGACAGCCCCTGAACACTGAAGCTTTCTTT. The rearrangement links TRBV1 to TRBJ1-1; TRBD1 was called by the table and not checked on the DNA. TRBV1 is classified as a pseudogene. The CDR3 extends over 18 amino acids.

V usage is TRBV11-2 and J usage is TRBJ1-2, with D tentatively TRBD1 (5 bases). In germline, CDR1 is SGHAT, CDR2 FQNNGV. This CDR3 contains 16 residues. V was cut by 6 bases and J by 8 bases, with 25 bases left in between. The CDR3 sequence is CASRPFPGLTVLGYTF. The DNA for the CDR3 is TGTGCCAGCAGACCCTTTCCGGGACTAACGGTGCTCGGCTACACCTTC.

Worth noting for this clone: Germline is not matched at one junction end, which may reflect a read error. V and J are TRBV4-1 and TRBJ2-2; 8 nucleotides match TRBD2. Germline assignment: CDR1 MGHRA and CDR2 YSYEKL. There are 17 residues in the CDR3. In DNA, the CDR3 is TGCGCCCGCAGCCCCCCGGGGGGGGAGGGCGGCACCGGGGAGCTGTTTTTT. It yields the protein CARSPPGGEGGTGELFF.

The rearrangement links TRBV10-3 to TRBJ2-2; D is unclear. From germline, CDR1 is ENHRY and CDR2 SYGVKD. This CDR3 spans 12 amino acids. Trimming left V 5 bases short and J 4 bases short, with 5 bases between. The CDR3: CAISHSTGELFF. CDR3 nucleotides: TGTGCCATCAGTCACAGCACCGGGGAGCTGTTTTTT.

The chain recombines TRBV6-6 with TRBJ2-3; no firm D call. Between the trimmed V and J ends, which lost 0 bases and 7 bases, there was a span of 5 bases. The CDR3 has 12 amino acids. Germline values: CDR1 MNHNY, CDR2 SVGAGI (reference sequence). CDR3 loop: CASSYSPYTQYF. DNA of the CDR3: TGTGCCAGCAGTTACTCACCCTATACGCAGTATTTT.